The T cell receptor (beta chain) under discussion was sequenced for a study of T cell repertoires in cytomegalovirus infection. On this clonotype: Germline and junction disagree at one end, which may indicate a read error.

TCRdb independently ran MiXCR on the reads; one entry per CDR3 protein. Seen here are around 450,000 distinct CDR3 sequences, 31% observed once, and the top ten hold around 15%. CDR3 length: 16 residues. The germline gives CDR1 SGHVS, CDR2 FNYEAQ. The TCR was taken from a human donor in good health (CMV status not recorded). Some clones in this sample may be carry-over from other donors' samples. The rearrangement links TRBV7-6 to TRBJ2-5, with 9 bases matching TRBD2. Sequencing input: PBMCs. The CDR3 here is CASSPTRGGYIETKYF. CDR3 coding DNA: TGTGCCAGCAGCCCCACGCGGGGGGGATATATCGAGACCAAGTACTTC. The whole variable domain, filled in from reference TRBV7-6 and TRBJ2-5, reads GAGVSQSPRYKVTKRGQDVALRCDPISGHVSLYWYRQALGQGPEFLTYFNYEAQQDKSGLPNDRFSAERPEGSISTLTIQRTEQRDSAMYRCASSPTRGGYIETKYFGPGTRLLVL.